The clone carrying this T cell receptor (beta chain) was picked up many times. The antigen remains unidentified. The CDR3 is 15 residues long. Between the trimmed V and J ends, which lost 4 bases and 3 bases, there was a span of 13 bases. Germline V CDR1 and CDR2: MNHNS, SASEGT. These data belong to a study of T-cell reconstitution after alpha-beta-depleted transplantation in children. Study observations and caveats: About two months after transplant, alpha-beta T cells reportedly came from several hundred expanded graft clones. In some patients, recipient T cells and intrathymic progenitors surviving conditioning explained high day-60 diversity. After one year, T-cell counts and TCRbeta diversity mostly came from new T cells.

As it was prepared, the TCRbeta library received unique molecular identifiers. TCRdb reprocessed the PCR reads with MiXCR, giving one entry per CDR3 protein. The sample has 600,000 to 800,000 distinct CDR3 sequences; about 12% are singletons. This sequence was found in a girl under 10 years old with congenital amegakaryocytic thrombocytopenia, due to receive a stem cell transplant. Sample: PBMCs, taken before TCRalphabeta/CD19-depleted stem cell transplant. V usage is TRBV6-1 and J usage is TRBJ2-1; no reliable D call. CDR3 nucleotide sequence: TGTGCCAGCAGTGTGCCGCTGCGGAACTACAATGAGCAGTTCTTC. Encoded protein: CASSVPLRNYNEQFF.